The rows below give T cell receptor beta chains drawn from one sample of a study of blood T cell repertoires in COVID-19. This table comes from immunoSEQ multiplex PCR, and its TCRdb copy is limited to in-frame clones, with some not included. The table shows roughly 200,000 clones, with about 86% occurring only once. Sample: peripheral blood. These receptors came from a woman aged 30 to 39 with active or convalescent COVID-19. Each CDR3 is given with its conserved first and last residue. Fields, in order: D gene, V gene, J gene, clone size, CDR3 protein, CDR3 DNA. D genes are given only for firm matches. Clone size is stated in some rows and not others, as once, few, many or a class when expanded.

D gene: .
V gene: TRBV19
J gene: TRBJ1-5
clone size: .
CDR3 protein: CASSPQGNQPQHF
CDR3 DNA: TGTGCCAGTAGTCCACAGGGAAATCAGCCCCAGCATTTT

D gene: .
V gene: TRBV19
J gene: TRBJ2-6
clone size: .
CDR3 protein: CASSIKRSGANVLTF
CDR3 DNA: TGTGCCAGTAGTATAAAGCGTTCTGGGGCCAACGTCCTGACTTTC

D gene: .
V gene: TRBV3-1/TRBV3-2
J gene: TRBJ1-5
clone size: once
CDR3 protein: CASSGPRGQPQHF
CDR3 DNA: TGTGCCAGCAGTGGGCCCAGGGGCCAGCCCCAGCATTTT

D gene: TRBD1
V gene: TRBV19
J gene: TRBJ1-2
clone size: .
CDR3 protein: CASSIGGQGDYGYTF
CDR3 DNA: TGTGCCAGTAGTATAGGGGGACAGGGAGACTATGGCTACACCTTC

D gene: TRBD2
V gene: TRBV6-4
J gene: TRBJ2-1
clone size: .
CDR3 protein: CASSRRGTSGRVGTYNEQFF
CDR3 DNA: TGTGCCAGCAGCCGACGGGGGACTAGCGGGAGAGTTGGGACCTACAATGAGCAGTTCTTC

D gene: TRBD2
V gene: TRBV28
J gene: TRBJ2-5
clone size: .
CDR3 protein: CASSRTSGGVETQYF
CDR3 DNA: TGTGCCAGCAGCCGTACTAGCGGGGGGGTGGAGACCCAGTACTTC

D gene: .
V gene: TRBV14
J gene: TRBJ2-5
clone size: .
CDR3 protein: CASSQGGDRETQYF
CDR3 DNA: TGTGCCAGCAGCCAAGGCGGCGACCGAGAGACCCAGTACTTC

D gene: TRBD2
V gene: TRBV28
J gene: TRBJ2-1
clone size: .
CDR3 protein: CASNTRAGGPYNEQFF
CDR3 DNA: TGTGCCAGCAATACCCGAGCGGGAGGGCCTTACAATGAGCAGTTCTTC

D gene: .
V gene: TRBV24-1
J gene: TRBJ2-1
clone size: .
CDR3 protein: CATSAQTGLKQFF
CDR3 DNA: TGTGCCACCAGTGCCCAAACAGGGTTAAAGCAGTTCTTC

D gene: .
V gene: TRBV6-2/TRBV6-3
J gene: TRBJ1-5
clone size: .
CDR3 protein: CASSYLSGQPQHF
CDR3 DNA: TGTGCCAGCAGTTACCTGTCGGGACAGCCCCAGCATTTT

D gene: .
V gene: TRBV3-1/TRBV3-2
J gene: TRBJ2-7
clone size: .
CDR3 protein: CASSPTSGYEQYF
CDR3 DNA: TGTGCCAGCAGCCCAACGTCGGGCTACGAGCAGTACTTC

D gene: .
V gene: TRBV2
J gene: TRBJ2-3
clone size: .
CDR3 protein: CASTLLAGSSTDTQYF
CDR3 DNA: TGTGCCAGCACTTTATTGGCGGGGTCTAGCACAGATACGCAGTATTTT

D gene: .
V gene: TRBV7-6
J gene: TRBJ1-1
clone size: .
CDR3 protein: CASSLGSGLSNTEAFF
CDR3 DNA: TGTGCCAGCAGCTTAGGTTCAGGGCTATCGAACACTGAAGCTTTCTTT

D gene: TRBD1
V gene: TRBV28
J gene: TRBJ1-5
clone size: .
CDR3 protein: CASSSRTGYQPQHF
CDR3 DNA: TGTGCCAGCAGTTCACGGACAGGTTATCAGCCCCAGCATTTT

D gene: .
V gene: TRBV20-1
J gene: TRBJ2-3
clone size: .
CDR3 protein: CSASPLADHSTDTQYF
CDR3 DNA: TGCAGTGCTAGTCCCTTAGCGGACCATAGCACAGATACGCAGTATTTT

D gene: TRBD1
V gene: TRBV5-5
J gene: TRBJ2-6
clone size: .
CDR3 protein: CASSSLGGAGANVLTF
CDR3 DNA: TGTGCCAGCAGCTCACTAGGGGGCGCAGGGGCCAACGTCCTGACTTTC

D gene: .
V gene: TRBV6-5
J gene: TRBJ1-5
clone size: .
CDR3 protein: CASSYTGGINQPQHF
CDR3 DNA: TGTGCCAGCAGTTACACCGGGGGAATCAATCAGCCCCAGCATTTT

D gene: .
V gene: TRBV10-1
J gene: TRBJ1-5
clone size: .
CDR3 protein: CASSEGSNQPQHF
CDR3 DNA: TGCGCCAGCAGTGAGGGCAGCAATCAGCCCCAGCATTTT

D gene: TRBD1
V gene: TRBV15
J gene: TRBJ2-7
clone size: .
CDR3 protein: CATSSQTGGFYEQYF
CDR3 DNA: TGTGCCACCAGCAGTCAGACAGGGGGTTTCTACGAGCAGTACTTC

D gene: TRBD1
V gene: TRBV30
J gene: TRBJ1-6
clone size: few
CDR3 protein: CAWSKGQGHRSLHF
CDR3 DNA: TGTGCCTGGAGTAAGGGACAGGGCCACCGGTCCCTCCACTTT

D gene: .
V gene: TRBV19
J gene: TRBJ2-1
clone size: .
CDR3 protein: CASSVSNEQFF
CDR3 DNA: TGTGCCAGTAGTGTCAGTAATGAGCAGTTCTTC

D gene: TRBD1
V gene: TRBV4-1
J gene: TRBJ2-7
clone size: .
CDR3 protein: CASSYGQGVHQYF
CDR3 DNA: TGCGCCAGCAGCTATGGACAGGGGGTTCATCAGTACTTC

D gene: .
V gene: TRBV6-2/TRBV6-3
J gene: TRBJ1-2
clone size: .
CDR3 protein: CASSYVGEGYTF
CDR3 DNA: TGTGCCAGCAGTTACGTCGGAGAGGGCTACACCTTC

D gene: .
V gene: TRBV12-3/TRBV12-4
J gene: TRBJ1-5
clone size: .
CDR3 protein: CASSKPDSLQHF
CDR3 DNA: TGTGCCAGCAGTAAACCCGACAGCCTCCAGCATTTT

D gene: .
V gene: TRBV27
J gene: TRBJ2-7
clone size: once
CDR3 protein: CASQGFAYEQYF
CDR3 DNA: TGTGCCAGTCAGGGGTTTGCCTACGAGCAGTACTTC

D gene: TRBD1
V gene: TRBV27
J gene: TRBJ1-3
clone size: .
CDR3 protein: CASSLSGGGNTIYF
CDR3 DNA: TGTGCCAGCAGTCTCTCAGGGGGGGGAAACACCATATATTTT

D gene: .
V gene: TRBV2
J gene: TRBJ2-7
clone size: .
CDR3 protein: CASRTRDIIPYEQYF
CDR3 DNA: TGTGCCAGCAGGACCCGGGACATTATCCCCTACGAGCAGTACTTC

D gene: TRBD1
V gene: TRBV11-2
J gene: TRBJ1-1
clone size: .
CDR3 protein: CASSQQGGLNTEAFF
CDR3 DNA: TGTGCCAGCAGCCAACAGGGGGGTCTGAACACTGAAGCTTTCTTT

D gene: .
V gene: TRBV11-2
J gene: TRBJ2-3
clone size: .
CDR3 protein: CASSQYTQYF
CDR3 DNA: TGTGCCAGCAGCCAGTATACGCAGTATTTT

D gene: TRBD1
V gene: TRBV27
J gene: TRBJ1-6
clone size: .
CDR3 protein: CASSLLPGTGGAPPLHF
CDR3 DNA: TGTGCCAGCAGTTTGCTCCCCGGGACAGGGGGCGCTCCACCCCTCCACTTT

D gene: .
V gene: TRBV28
J gene: TRBJ1-4
clone size: .
CDR3 protein: CASSFTGTQAEKLFF
CDR3 DNA: TGTGCCAGCAGTTTTACAGGGACCCAAGCGGAAAAACTGTTTTTT

D gene: .
V gene: TRBV5-1
J gene: TRBJ1-2
clone size: .
CDR3 protein: CASRAGQKSYGYTF
CDR3 DNA: TGCGCCAGCAGGGCAGGGCAGAAGTCCTATGGCTACACCTTC

D gene: .
V gene: TRBV5-1
J gene: TRBJ1-1
clone size: .
CDR3 protein: CASSLVAGTEAFF
CDR3 DNA: TGCGCCAGCAGCTTGGTGGCAGGCACTGAAGCTTTCTTT

D gene: .
V gene: TRBV18
J gene: TRBJ1-3
clone size: .
CDR3 protein: CASSPLRYRENTIYF
CDR3 DNA: TGTGCCAGCTCACCACTGAGGTACAGGGAAAACACCATATATTTT

D gene: .
V gene: TRBV30
J gene: TRBJ2-2
clone size: .
CDR3 protein: CAWSTGTSSTGELFF
CDR3 DNA: TGTGCCTGGAGTACGGGAACGAGTAGCACCGGGGAGCTGTTTTTT

D gene: .
V gene: TRBV30
J gene: TRBJ1-4
clone size: .
CDR3 protein: CAWDNPGEKLFF
CDR3 DNA: TGTGCCTGGGACAATCCTGGTGAAAAACTGTTTTTT

D gene: .
V gene: TRBV3-1/TRBV3-2
J gene: TRBJ2-3
clone size: .
CDR3 protein: CASSNTDTQYF
CDR3 DNA: TGTGCCAGCAGTAACACAGATACGCAGTATTTT

D gene: .
V gene: TRBV27
J gene: TRBJ2-6
clone size: few
CDR3 protein: CASSLQARASGANVLTF
CDR3 DNA: TGTGCCAGCAGTCTCCAGGCGAGGGCCTCTGGGGCCAACGTCCTGACTTTC

D gene: .
V gene: TRBV7-6
J gene: TRBJ1-3
clone size: once
CDR3 protein: CASSLAPVSSGNTIYF
CDR3 DNA: TGTGCCAGCAGCTTAGCGCCGGTGAGCTCTGGAAACACCATATATTTT

D gene: TRBD1
V gene: TRBV15
J gene: TRBJ1-1
clone size: many
CDR3 protein: CATSRVGTGSAFF
CDR3 DNA: TGTGCCACCAGCAGAGTGGGGACAGGAAGCGCTTTCTTT

D gene: TRBD1
V gene: TRBV28
J gene: TRBJ1-4
clone size: .
CDR3 protein: CAGRAGGQREKLFF
CDR3 DNA: TGTGCCGGCAGGGCCGGGGGACAGCGAGAAAAACTGTTTTTT

D gene: TRBD1
V gene: TRBV19
J gene: TRBJ1-4
clone size: .
CDR3 protein: CASSQGTGKTTNEKLFF
CDR3 DNA: TGTGCCAGTAGTCAAGGGACAGGTAAAACAACTAATGAAAAACTGTTTTTT

D gene: .
V gene: TRBV19
J gene: TRBJ1-1
clone size: .
CDR3 protein: CASSKGSDTEAFF
CDR3 DNA: TGTGCCAGTAGTAAGGGGTCGGACACTGAAGCTTTCTTT

D gene: .
V gene: TRBV6-6
J gene: TRBJ1-1
clone size: once
CDR3 protein: CASRTGGVTEAFF
CDR3 DNA: TGTGCCAGCAGAACCGGAGGGGTAACTGAAGCTTTCTTT

D gene: .
V gene: TRBV30
J gene: TRBJ1-2
clone size: .
CDR3 protein: CAWREGGNYGYTF
CDR3 DNA: TGTGCCTGGAGGGAAGGGGGTAACTATGGCTACACCTTC

D gene: .
V gene: TRBV28
J gene: TRBJ2-7
clone size: .
CDR3 protein: CASSLTGNYEQYF
CDR3 DNA: TGTGCCAGCAGTTTAACAGGGAACTACGAGCAGTACTTC

D gene: .
V gene: TRBV4-1
J gene: TRBJ2-5
clone size: .
CDR3 protein: CASSQVQGQETQYF
CDR3 DNA: TGCGCCAGCAGCCAAGTACAGGGTCAGGAGACCCAGTACTTC

D gene: .
V gene: TRBV18
J gene: TRBJ2-7
clone size: .
CDR3 protein: CASSPLGTIYEQYF
CDR3 DNA: TGTGCCAGCTCACCTCTAGGGACAATCTACGAGCAGTACTTC